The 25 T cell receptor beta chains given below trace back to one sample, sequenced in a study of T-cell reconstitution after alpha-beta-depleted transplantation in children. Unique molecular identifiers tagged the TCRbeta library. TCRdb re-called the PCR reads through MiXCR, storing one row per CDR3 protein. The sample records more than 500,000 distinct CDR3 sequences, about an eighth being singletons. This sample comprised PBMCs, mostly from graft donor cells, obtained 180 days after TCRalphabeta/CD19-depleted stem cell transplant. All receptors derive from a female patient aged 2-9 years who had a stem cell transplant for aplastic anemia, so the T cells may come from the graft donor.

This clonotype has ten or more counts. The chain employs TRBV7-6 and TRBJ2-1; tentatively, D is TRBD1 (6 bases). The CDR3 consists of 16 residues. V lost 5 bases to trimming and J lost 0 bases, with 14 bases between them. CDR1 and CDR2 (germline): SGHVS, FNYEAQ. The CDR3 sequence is CASSARTVISYNEQFF. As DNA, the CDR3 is TGTGCCAGCAGCGCCAGGACAGTTATCTCCTACAATGAGCAGTTCTTC.

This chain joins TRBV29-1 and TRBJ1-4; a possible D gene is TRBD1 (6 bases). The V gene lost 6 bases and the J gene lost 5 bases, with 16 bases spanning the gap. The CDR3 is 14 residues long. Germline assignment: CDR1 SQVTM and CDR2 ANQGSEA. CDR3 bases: TGCAGCGTCGCAGACAGGACCCTAAATGAAAAACTGTTTTTT. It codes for CSVADRTLNEKLFF.

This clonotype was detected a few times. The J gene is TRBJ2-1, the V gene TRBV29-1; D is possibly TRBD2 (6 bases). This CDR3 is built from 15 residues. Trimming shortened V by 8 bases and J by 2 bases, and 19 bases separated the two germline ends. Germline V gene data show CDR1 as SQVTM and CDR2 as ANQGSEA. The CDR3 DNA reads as TGCAGCTATGGAGGGTTGGGACGGACCTACAATGAGCAGTTCTTC. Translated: CSYGGLGRTYNEQFF.

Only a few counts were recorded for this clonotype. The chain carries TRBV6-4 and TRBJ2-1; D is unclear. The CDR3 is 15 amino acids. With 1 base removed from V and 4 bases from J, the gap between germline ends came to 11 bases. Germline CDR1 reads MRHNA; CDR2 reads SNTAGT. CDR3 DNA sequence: TGTGCCAGCAGTGACTGGCCAGGAGCTTACAATGAGCAGTTCTTC. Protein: CASSDWPGAYNEQFF.

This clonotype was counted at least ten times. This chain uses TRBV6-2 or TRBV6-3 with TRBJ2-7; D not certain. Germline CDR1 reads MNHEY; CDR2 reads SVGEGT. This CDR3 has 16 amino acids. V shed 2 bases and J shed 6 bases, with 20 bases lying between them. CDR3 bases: TGTGCCAGCAGTTACGGGCATGGAGAAATTAGAGGCGAGCAGTACGTC. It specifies CASSYGHGEIRGEQYV.

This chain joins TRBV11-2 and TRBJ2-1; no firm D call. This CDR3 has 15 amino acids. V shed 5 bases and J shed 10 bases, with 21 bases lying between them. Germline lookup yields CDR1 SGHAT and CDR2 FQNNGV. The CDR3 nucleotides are TGTGCCAGCAGCCGCCGCAGGAGTGGTCCCCGGGAGCAGTTCTTC. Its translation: CASSRRRSGPREQFF.

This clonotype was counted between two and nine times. CDR3 DNA sequence: TGCGCCAGCAGCTTCGGGGACGGTAACACTGAAGCTTTCTTT. Protein product: CASSFGDGNTEAFF. The chain combines TRBV5-1 with TRBJ1-1; D perhaps matches TRBD1 (5 bases). V dropped 2 bases and J dropped 2 bases, with 10 bases sitting between them. From germline, CDR1 is SGHRS and CDR2 YFSETQ. The length of the CDR3 is 14 residues.

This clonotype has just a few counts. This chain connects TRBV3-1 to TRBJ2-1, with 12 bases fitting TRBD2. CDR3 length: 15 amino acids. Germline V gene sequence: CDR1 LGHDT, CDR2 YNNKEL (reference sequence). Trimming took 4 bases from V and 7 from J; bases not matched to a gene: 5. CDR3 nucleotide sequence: TGTGCCAGCAGCCGACTAGCGGGAGATCGGAATGAGCAGTTCTTC. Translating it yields CASSRLAGDRNEQFF.

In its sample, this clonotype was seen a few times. CDR3 region: CASSFYRSKQAFF. The CDR3 DNA reads as TGTGCCAGCAGTTTCTACAGGAGTAAACAAGCTTTCTTT. The chain combines TRBV12-3 or TRBV12-4 with TRBJ1-1; D is possibly TRBD1 (5 bases). V was trimmed by 3 bases and J by 9 bases, leaving 14 bases between them. This CDR3 is built from 13 residues.

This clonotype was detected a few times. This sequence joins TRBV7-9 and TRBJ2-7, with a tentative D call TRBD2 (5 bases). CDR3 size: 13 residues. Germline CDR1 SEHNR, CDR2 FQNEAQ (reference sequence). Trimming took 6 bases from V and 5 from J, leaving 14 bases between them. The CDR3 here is CASSLRGRDEQYV. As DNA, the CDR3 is TGTGCCAGCAGTTTACGAGGGCGGGACGAGCAGTACGTC.

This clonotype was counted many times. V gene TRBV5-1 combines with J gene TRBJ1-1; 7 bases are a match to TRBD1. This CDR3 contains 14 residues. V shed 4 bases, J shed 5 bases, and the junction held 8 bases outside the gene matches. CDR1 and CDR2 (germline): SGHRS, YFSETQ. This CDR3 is CASSAQGVMTEAFF. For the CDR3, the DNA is TGCGCCAGCAGCGCGCAGGGGGTGATGACTGAAGCTTTCTTT.

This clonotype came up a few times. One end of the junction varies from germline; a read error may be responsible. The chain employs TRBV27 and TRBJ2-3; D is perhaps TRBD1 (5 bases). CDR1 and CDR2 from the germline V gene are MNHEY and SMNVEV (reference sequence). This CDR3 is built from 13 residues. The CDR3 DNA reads TGTGCCAGCAGTTTCCTTCAGGGCAGTCTTTCAATTTTT. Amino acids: CASSFLQGSLSIF.

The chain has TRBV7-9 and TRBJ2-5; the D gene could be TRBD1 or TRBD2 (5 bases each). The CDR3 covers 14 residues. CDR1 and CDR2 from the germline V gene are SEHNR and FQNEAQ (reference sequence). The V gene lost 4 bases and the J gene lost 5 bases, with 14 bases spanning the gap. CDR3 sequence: CASSSRTEGETQYF. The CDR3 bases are TGTGCCAGCAGCTCCCGGACCGAGGGGGAGACCCAGTACTTC.

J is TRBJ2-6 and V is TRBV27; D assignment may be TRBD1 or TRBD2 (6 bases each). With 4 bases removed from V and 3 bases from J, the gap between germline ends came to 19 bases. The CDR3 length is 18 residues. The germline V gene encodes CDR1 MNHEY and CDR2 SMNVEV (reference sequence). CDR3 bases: TGTGCCAGCAGTTCGTTACAGGGTTCGGGGGTTGGGGCCAACGTCCTGACTTTC. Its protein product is CASSSLQGSGVGANVLTF. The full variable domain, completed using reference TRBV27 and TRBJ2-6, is EAQVTQNPRYLITVTGKKLTVTCSQNMNHEYMSWYRQDPGLGLRQIYYSMNVEVTDKGDVPEGYKVSRKEKRNFPLILESPSPNQTSLYFCASSSLQGSGVGANVLTFGAGSRLTVL.

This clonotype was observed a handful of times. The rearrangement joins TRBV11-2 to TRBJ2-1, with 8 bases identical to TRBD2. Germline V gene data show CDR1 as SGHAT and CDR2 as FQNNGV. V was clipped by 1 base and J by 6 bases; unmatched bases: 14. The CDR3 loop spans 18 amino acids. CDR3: CASSLGLRLTSASNEQFF. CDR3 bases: TGTGCCAGCAGCTTAGGATTGAGGTTGACTAGCGCAAGCAATGAGCAGTTCTTC.

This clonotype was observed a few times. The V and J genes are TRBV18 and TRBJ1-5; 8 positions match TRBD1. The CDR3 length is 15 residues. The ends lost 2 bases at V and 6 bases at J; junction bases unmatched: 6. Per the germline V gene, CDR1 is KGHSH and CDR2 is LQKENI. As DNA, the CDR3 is TGTGCCAGCTCACCAACCGGACAGGGCGTTCAGCCCCAGCATTTT. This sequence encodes CASSPTGQGVQPQHF.

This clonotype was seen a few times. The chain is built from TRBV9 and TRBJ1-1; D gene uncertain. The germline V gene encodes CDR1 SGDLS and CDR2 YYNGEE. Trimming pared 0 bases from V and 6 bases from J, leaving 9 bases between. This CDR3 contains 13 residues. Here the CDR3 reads CASSVVPIAEAFF. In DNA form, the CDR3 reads TGTGCCAGCAGCGTAGTCCCAATCGCTGAAGCTTTCTTT.

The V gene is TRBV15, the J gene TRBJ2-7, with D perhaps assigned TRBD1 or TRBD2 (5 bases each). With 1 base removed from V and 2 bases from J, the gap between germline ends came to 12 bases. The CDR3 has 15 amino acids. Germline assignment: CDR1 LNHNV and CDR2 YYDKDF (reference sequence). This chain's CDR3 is CATSRGGMPTYEQYF. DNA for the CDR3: TGTGCCACCAGCAGAGGGGGGATGCCAACCTACGAGCAGTACTTC.

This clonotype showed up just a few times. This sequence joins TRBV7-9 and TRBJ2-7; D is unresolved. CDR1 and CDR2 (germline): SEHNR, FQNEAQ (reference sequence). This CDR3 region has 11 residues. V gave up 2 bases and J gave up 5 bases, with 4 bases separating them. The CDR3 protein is CASSLSNEQYF. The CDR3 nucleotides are TGTGCCAGCAGCTTAAGCAACGAGCAGTACTTC. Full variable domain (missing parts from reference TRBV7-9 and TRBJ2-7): DTGVSQNPRHKITKRGQNVTFRCDPISEHNRLYWYRQTLGQGPEFLTYFQNEAQLEKSRLLSDRFSAERPKGSFSTLEIQRTEQGDSAMYLCASSLSNEQYFGPGTRLTVT.

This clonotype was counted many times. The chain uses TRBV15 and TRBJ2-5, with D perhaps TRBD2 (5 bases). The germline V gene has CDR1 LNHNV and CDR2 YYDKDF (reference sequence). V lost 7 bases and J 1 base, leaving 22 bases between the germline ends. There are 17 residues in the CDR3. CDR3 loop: CATTPRGGTLTQETQYF. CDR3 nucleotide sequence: TGTGCCACCACGCCTCGAGGAGGTACACTCACCCAAGAGACCCAGTACTTC.

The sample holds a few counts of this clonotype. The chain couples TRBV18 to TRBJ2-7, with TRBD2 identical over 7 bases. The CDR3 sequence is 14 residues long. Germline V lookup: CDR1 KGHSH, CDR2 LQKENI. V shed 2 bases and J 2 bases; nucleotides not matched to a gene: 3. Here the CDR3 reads CASSPTGLAYEQYV. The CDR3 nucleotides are TGTGCCAGCTCACCAACCGGACTAGCCTACGAGCAGTACGTC.

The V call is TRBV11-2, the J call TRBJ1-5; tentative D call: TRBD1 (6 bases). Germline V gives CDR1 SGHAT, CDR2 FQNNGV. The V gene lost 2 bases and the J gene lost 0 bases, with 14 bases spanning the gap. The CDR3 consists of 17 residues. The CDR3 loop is CASSLYGGPSSNQPQHF. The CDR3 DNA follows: TGTGCCAGCAGCTTATACGGGGGGCCCTCTAGCAATCAGCCCCAGCATTTT.

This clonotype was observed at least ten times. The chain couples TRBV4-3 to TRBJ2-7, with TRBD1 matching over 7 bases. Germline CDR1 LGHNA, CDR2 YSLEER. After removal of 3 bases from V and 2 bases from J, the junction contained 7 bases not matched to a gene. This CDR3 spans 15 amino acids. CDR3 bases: TGCGCCAGCAGCCAGAGCCCGACAGGGACCTACGAGCAGTACTTC. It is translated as CASSQSPTGTYEQYF.

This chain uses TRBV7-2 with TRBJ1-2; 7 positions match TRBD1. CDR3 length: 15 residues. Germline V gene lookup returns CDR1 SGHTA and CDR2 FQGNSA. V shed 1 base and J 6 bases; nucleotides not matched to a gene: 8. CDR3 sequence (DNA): TGTGCCAGCAGCTTAGTTGTAGACAGGGTGGATGGCTACACCTTC. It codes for CASSLVVDRVDGYTF. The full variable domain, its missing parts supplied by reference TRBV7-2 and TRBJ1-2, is GAGVSQSPSNKVTEKGKDVELRCDPISGHTALYWYRQSLGQGLEFLIYFQGNSAPDKSGLPSDRFSAERTGGSVSTLTIQRTQQEDSAVYLCASSLVVDRVDGYTFGSGTRLTVV.

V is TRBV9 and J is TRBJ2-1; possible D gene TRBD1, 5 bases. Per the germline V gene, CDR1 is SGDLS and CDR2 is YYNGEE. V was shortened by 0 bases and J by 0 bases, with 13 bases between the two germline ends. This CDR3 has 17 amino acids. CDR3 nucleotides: TGTGCCAGCAGCGTAGCTACGGTGACAGACTCCTACAATGAGCAGTTCTTC. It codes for CASSVATVTDSYNEQFF.